Listed here is a single T cell receptor (beta chain). Antigen: not known. This specimen belongs to a study of beta chain features in type 1 diabetes. The authors reverse transcribed all of the isolated RNA, so sequencing captured expressed TCRB transcripts. Only in-frame clones appear in the TCRdb table, and some are missing; sequencing was by immunoSEQ multiplex PCR. In the table there are some 410,000 clones, roughly 10% of which are singletons. The CDR3 sequence is 16 residues long. The germline V gene has CDR1 MGHRA and CDR2 YSYEKL. The V end lost 1 base, the J end lost 3 bases, and 13 bases lay between the germline ends. Whole-study findings and limits: VDJ junctions from type 1 diabetes patients carried fewer insertions and larger deletions.

CD45RO/CCR7/CD25/CD127/CD95/CD27 separated CD4+ naive, central memory, regulatory and stem cell-like memory cells by sorting. This receptor was identified in a woman younger than 35 in good health. The sequenced sample was naive CD4+ T cells from blood. V and J are TRBV4-1 and TRBJ2-1; no clear D gene. The CDR3 sequence is CASSQVARKLYNEQFF. The CDR3 region has the DNA TGCGCCAGCAGCCAAGTTGCCAGGAAGCTCTACAATGAGCAGTTCTTC.